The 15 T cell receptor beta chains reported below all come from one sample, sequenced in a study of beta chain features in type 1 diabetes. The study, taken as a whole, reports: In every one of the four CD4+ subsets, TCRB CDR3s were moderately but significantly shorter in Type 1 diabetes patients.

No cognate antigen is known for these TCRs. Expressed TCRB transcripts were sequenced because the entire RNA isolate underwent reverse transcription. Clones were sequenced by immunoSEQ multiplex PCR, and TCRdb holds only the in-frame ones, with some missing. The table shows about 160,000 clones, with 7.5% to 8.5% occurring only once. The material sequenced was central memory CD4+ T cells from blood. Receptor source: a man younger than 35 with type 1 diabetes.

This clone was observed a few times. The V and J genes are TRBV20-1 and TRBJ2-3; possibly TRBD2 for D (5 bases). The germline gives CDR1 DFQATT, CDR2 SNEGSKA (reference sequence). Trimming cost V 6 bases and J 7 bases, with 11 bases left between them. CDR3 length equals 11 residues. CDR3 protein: CSALRVNTQYF. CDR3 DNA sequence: TGCAGTGCGTTGAGGGTGAATACGCAGTATTTT.

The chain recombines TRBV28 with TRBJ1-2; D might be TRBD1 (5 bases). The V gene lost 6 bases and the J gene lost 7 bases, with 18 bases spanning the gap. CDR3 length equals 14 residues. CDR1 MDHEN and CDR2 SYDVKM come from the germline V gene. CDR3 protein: CASRQNGGDGGYTF. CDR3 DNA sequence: TGTGCCAGCAGACAAAATGGGGGGGACGGTGGCTACACCTTC.

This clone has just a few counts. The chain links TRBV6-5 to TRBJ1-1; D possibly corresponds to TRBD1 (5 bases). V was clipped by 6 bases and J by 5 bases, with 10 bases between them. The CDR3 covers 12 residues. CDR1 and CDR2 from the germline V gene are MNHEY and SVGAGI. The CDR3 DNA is TGTGCCAGCAGCAGGGTAGAGACTGAAGCTTTCTTT. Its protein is CASSRVETEAFF.

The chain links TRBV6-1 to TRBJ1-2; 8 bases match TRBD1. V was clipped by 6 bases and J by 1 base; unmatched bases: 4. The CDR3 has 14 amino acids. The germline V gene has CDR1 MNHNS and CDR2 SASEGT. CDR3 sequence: CASRRQGSNYGYTF. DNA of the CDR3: TGTGCCAGCAGAAGACAGGGGAGTAACTATGGCTACACCTTC.

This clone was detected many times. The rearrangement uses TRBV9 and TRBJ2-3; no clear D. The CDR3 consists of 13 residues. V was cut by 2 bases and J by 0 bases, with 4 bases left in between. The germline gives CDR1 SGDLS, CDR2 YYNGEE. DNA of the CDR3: TGTGCCAGCAGCGTCTCCAGCACAGATACGCAGTATTTT. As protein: CASSVSSTDTQYF.

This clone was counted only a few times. CDR3 nucleotide sequence: TGCGCCAGCAGCCAACAGCGGGACTACGAGCAGTACTTC. This gives the protein CASSQQRDYEQYF. This chain uses TRBV4-3 with TRBJ2-7; 7 nucleotides align to TRBD2. The V and J ends lost 2 bases and 3 bases, in that order; junction bases with no gene match: 1. CDR1 LGHNA and CDR2 YSLEER come from the germline V gene. This CDR3 has 13 amino acids.

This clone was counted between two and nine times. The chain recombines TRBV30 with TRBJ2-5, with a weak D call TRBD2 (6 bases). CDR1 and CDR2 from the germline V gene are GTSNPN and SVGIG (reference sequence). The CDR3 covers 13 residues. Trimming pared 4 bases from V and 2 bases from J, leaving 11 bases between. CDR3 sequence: CAWKGRLQETQYF. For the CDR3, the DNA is TGTGCCTGGAAGGGGAGGCTTCAAGAGACCCAGTACTTC.

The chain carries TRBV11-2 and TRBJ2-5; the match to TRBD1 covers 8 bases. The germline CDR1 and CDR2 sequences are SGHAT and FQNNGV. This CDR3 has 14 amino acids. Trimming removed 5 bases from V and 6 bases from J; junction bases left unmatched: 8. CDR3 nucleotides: TGTGCCAGCAGCACCGACAGGGGAGGAAAGACCCAGTACTTC. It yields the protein CASSTDRGGKTQYF.

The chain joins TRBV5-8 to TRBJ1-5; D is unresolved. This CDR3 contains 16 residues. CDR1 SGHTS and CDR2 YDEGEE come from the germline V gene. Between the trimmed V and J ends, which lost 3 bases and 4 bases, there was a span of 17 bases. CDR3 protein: CASSSMVLGGNQPQHF. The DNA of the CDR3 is TGTGCCAGCAGCTCGATGGTACTCGGAGGGAATCAGCCCCAGCATTTT.

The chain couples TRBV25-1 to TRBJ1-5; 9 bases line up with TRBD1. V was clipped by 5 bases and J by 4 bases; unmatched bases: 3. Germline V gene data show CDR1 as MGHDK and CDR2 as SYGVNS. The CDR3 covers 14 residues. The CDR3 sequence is CASSKTGGNQPQHF. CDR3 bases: TGTGCCAGCAGTAAGACAGGGGGGAATCAGCCCCAGCATTTT.

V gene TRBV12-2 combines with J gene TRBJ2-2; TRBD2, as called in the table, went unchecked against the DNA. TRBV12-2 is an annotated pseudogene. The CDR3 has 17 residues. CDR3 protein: CASRSRSSGANTGELFF. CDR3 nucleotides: TGTGCAAGTCGCTCGCGTTCTAGCGGAGCGAACACCGGGGAGCTGTTTTTT.

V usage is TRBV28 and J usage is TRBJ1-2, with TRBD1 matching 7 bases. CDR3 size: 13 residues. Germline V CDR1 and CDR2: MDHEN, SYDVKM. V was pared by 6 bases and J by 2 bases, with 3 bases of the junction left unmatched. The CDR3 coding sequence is TGTGCCAGCAGGTCGACAGGGAACTATGGCTACACCTTC. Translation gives CASRSTGNYGYTF.

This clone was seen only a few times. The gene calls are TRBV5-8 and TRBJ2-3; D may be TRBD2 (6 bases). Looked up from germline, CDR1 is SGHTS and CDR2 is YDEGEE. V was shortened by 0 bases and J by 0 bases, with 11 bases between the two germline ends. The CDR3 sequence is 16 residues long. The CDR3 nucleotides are TGTGCCAGCAGCTTGGGGCTAGCGTCTAGCACAGATACGCAGTATTTT. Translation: CASSLGLASSTDTQYF.

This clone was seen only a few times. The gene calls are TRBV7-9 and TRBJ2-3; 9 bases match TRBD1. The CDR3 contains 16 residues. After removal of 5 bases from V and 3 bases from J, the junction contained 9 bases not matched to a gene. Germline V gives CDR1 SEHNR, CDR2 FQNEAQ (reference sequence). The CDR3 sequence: CASSRAGTGNTDTQYF. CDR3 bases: TGTGCCAGCAGCCGCGCCGGGACAGGGAATACAGATACGCAGTATTTT.

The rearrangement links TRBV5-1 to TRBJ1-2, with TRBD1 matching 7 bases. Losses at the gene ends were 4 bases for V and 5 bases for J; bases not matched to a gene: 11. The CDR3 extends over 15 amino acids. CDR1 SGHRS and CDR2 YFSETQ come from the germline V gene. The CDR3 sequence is CASSPAGTASYGYTF. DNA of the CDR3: TGCGCCAGCAGCCCGGCAGGGACAGCCTCATATGGCTACACCTTC.